This passage covers 4 T cell receptor beta chains from one sample sequenced in a study of T cell responses to AZD1222 COVID-19 vaccine. Only in-frame clones appear in the TCRdb table, and some are missing; sequencing was by immunoSEQ multiplex PCR. The repertoire holds around 65,000 clones, with roughly 83% as singletons. Specimen: peripheral blood, collected 28 days after the second AZD1222 dose. Source of these receptors: an adult who received the AZD1222 COVID-19 vaccine.

Only one count was recorded for this clone. This chain links TRBV30 with TRBJ1-5; D unclear. CDR1 and CDR2 (germline): GTSNPN, SVGIG (reference sequence). Trimming left V 2 bases short and J 3 bases short, with 5 bases between. The CDR3 extends over 12 amino acids. The CDR3 spells CAWSNDNQPQHF. In DNA, the CDR3 is TGTGCCTGGAGTAATGACAATCAGCCCCAGCATTTT.

This chain uses TRBV10-2 with TRBJ1-1; the D is unclear. Trimming shortened V by 3 bases and J by 1 base, and 12 bases separated the two germline ends. Looked up from germline, CDR1 is WSHSY and CDR2 is SAAADI. The CDR3 length is 15 residues. CDR3 protein: CASSDRRLTNTEAFF. The CDR3 nucleotides are TGCGCCAGCAGTGACCGTCGACTTACGAACACTGAAGCTTTCTTT.

This clone was seen once. In DNA, the CDR3 is TGTGCCAGCAGCTTGCTGGGGAATCAGCCCCAGCATTTT. Amino acids: CASSLLGNQPQHF. The J gene is TRBJ1-5, the V gene TRBV5-8; no firm D call. V lost 1 base to trimming and J lost 4 bases, with 6 bases between them. Germline CDR1 SGHTS, CDR2 YDEGEE. The CDR3 spans 13 residues.

V and J are TRBV7-2 and TRBJ1-5; D is possibly TRBD1 (6 bases). This CDR3 has 15 residues. V dropped 4 bases and J dropped 4 bases, with 14 bases sitting between them. Germline CDR1 is SGHTA and CDR2 is FQGNSA. The CDR3 sequence: CASSSAGASNQPQHF. The CDR3 DNA reads as TGTGCCAGCAGCTCAGCAGGGGCTTCTAATCAGCCCCAGCATTTT.